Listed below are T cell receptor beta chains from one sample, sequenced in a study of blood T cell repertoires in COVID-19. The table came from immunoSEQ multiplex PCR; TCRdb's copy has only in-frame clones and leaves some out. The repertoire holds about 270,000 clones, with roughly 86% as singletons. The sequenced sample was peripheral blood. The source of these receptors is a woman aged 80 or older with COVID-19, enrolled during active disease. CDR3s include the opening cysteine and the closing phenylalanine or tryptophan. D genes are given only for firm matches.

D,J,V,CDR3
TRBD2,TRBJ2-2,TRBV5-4,CATTSGGRYTGELFF
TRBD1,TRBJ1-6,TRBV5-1,CASSLGTGANSPLHF
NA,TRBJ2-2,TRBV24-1,CATSDGPPANTGELFF
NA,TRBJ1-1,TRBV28,CASSLGGYGTEAFF
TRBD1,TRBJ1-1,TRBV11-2,CASSLVSGGRGEAFF
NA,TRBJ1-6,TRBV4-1,CASSLGGGSPLHF
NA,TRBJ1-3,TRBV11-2,CASKTGSVAGNTIYF
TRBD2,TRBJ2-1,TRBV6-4,CASSPTGGGDEQFF
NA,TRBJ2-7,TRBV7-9,CASSRILSEQYF
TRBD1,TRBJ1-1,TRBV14,CASSLRTGRSDTEAFF
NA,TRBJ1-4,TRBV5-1,CASSATSNEKLFF
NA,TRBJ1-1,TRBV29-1,CSVQSRGGNTEAFF
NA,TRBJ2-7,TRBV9,CASSVAGVASSYEQYF
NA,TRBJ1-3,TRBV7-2,CASSLPGQHSGNTIYF
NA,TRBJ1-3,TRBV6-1,CASSDTWSFGNTIYF
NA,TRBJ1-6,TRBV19,CASSLQGANSPLHF
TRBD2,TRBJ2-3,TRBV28,CASSGLRTSAFTQYF
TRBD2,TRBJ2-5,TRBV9,CASSVEFGGAGETQYF
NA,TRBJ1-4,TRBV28,CASRLRRQAGEKLFF
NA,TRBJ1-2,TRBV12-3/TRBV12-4,CASRETANYGYTF
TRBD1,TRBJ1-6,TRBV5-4,CASSPDGTVNSPLHF
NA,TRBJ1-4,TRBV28,CASSRPQGGAEKLFF
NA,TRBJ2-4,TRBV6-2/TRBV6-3,CASSYAVSSGKNIQYF
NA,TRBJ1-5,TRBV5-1,CASSTGYSNQPQHF
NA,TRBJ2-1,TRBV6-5,CATRTGSKRQFF
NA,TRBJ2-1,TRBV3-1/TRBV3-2,CASSQGFGTGIFYEQFF
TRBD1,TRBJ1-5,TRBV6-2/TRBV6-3,CASSDPGGQPQHF
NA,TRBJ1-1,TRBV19,CASSNVGTEAFF
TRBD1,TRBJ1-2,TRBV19,CASSNTGQGGYGYTF
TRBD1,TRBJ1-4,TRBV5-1,CASSLGTGNEKLFF
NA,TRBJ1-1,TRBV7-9,CASSLGSTAEAFF
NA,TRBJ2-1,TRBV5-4,CASSPRVGEQFF
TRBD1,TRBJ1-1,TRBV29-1,CSGLAGGTEAFF
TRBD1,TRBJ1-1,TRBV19,CASSPWDSLNTEAFF
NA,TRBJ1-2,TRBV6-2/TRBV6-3,CASSYPLSAGYGYTF
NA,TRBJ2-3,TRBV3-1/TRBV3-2,CASSHSRSNTQYF
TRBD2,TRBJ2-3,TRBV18,CASSPLAGGSTDTQYF
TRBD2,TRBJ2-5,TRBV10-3,CAISLTSGGEETQYF
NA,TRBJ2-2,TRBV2,CASRGDNARELFF
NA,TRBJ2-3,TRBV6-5,CASNSAGNTDTQYF
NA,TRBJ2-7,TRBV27,CASSLGGASSYEQYF
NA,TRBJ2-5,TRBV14,CASSGQARETQYF
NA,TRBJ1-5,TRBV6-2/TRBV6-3,CASSPTGNRNQPQHF
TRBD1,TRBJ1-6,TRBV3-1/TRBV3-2,CASSQGDRDNSPLHF
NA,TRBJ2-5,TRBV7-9,CASSKWGGGETQYF
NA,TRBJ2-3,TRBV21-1,CASRGRFRTDTQYF
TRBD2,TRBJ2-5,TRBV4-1,CASSTSGGAWETQYF
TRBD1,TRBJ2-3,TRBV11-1,CASSKGQGTDTQYF
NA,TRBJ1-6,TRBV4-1,CASSQQTGDLSYNSPLHF
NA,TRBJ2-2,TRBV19,CASSIQVGYTGELFF
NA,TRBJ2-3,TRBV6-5,CASSYSDLHRATQYF
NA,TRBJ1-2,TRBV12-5,CASGLSVYGYTF
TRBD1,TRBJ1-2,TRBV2,CANSKQGFGYGYTF
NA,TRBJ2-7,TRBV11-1,CASSPPRQGTYEQYF
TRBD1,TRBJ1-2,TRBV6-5,CASSYAGTGGGYGYTF